The 2 T cell receptor beta chains given below trace back to one sample, sequenced in a study of OX40 agonist ivuxolimab in advanced cancers. TCRdb's table, derived via immunoSEQ multiplex PCR, lists solely in-frame clones and lacks some. The sample records 50,000 to 65,000 clones, approximately 78% being singletons. The sequencing used CD4+ or CD8+ T cells sorted from blood, collected in a trial of the OX40 agonist ivuxolimab. Every receptor here comes from an adult with an advanced solid tumor such as melanoma, head and neck, liver or kidney cancer.

The J gene is TRBJ2-1, the V gene TRBV4-1; D possibly uses TRBD1 or TRBD2 (5 bases each). The ends were cut back, 6 bases at V and 4 bases at J, with 16 bases in the middle. Germline V gives CDR1 MGHRA, CDR2 YSYEKL. This CDR3 contains 15 residues. The CDR3 DNA is TGCGCCAGCAGTTCGGGGACGCCGAATTACAATGAGCAGTTCTTC. This sequence encodes CASSSGTPNYNEQFF.

The chain recombines TRBV27 with TRBJ2-5; D not resolved. This CDR3 comprises 11 residues. Germline V lookup: CDR1 MNHEY, CDR2 SMNVEV (reference sequence). With 6 bases removed from V and 2 bases from J, the gap between germline ends came to 4 bases. The CDR3: CASRTQETQYF. DNA of the CDR3: TGTGCCAGCAGGACACAAGAGACCCAGTACTTC.